The 8 T cell receptor beta chains below were found in one sample sequenced in a study of cytomegalovirus exposure and HLA in healthy donors. Primers included in the PCR were 60 Vbeta and 13 Jbeta primers. Data came from immunoSEQ multiplex PCR; TCRdb stores just in-frame clones and leaves some out. The sample lists some 180,000 clones; over 60% were seen once. The material sequenced was PBMCs. These receptors were collected from a man aged 18 to 29 in good health and CMV-seronegative.

The chain is built from TRBV28 and TRBJ2-2, with TRBD2 matching over 10 bases. The CDR3 has 17 residues. Trimming took 6 bases from V and 4 from J; bases not matched to a gene: 11. Germline CDR1 reads MDHEN; CDR2 reads SYDVKM. The CDR3 loop is CASSLNLAGVLTGELFF. The CDR3 DNA reads as TGTGCCAGCAGCCTAAATCTAGCGGGGGTACTCACCGGGGAGCTGTTTTTT.

Worth noting for this clone: Relative to the germline gene, one junction end is altered; a read error may explain this. The chain joins TRBV28 to TRBJ1-1; D gene ambiguous. Germline V gene sequence: CDR1 MDHEN, CDR2 SYDVKM. The CDR3 extends over 14 amino acids. This chain's CDR3 is CASSLAAENTEALF. The CDR3 region has the DNA TGTGCCAGCAGTTTAGCGGCAGAGAACACTGAAGCTCTCTTT.

The chain uses TRBV4-1 and TRBJ2-5, with TRBD2 as a possible D gene (5 bases). There are 13 residues in the CDR3. V was trimmed by 0 bases and J by 7 bases, leaving 9 bases between them. Looked up from germline, CDR1 is MGHRA and CDR2 is YSYEKL. CDR3 sequence (DNA): TGCGCCAGCAGCCAAGATATCGGAGGGACCCAGTACTTC. Translation: CASSQDIGGTQYF.

The gene calls are TRBV30 and TRBJ2-1, with 9 bases that match TRBD2. Trimming cost V 3 bases and J 8 bases; bases outside gene matches: 17. The V gene's germline CDR1 is GTSNPN and CDR2 SVGIG (reference sequence). The CDR3 totals 17 residues. CDR3: CAWRRRRDSGRGYEQFF. The CDR3 DNA follows: TGTGCCTGGAGACGTCGCAGGGATAGCGGGAGAGGTTATGAGCAGTTCTTC.

The gene calls are TRBV6-1 and TRBJ1-5; D not resolved. Germline V gene data show CDR1 as MNHNS and CDR2 as SASEGT. V lost 4 bases and J 0 bases, leaving 10 bases between the germline ends. CDR3 size: 15 residues. As DNA, the CDR3 is TGTGCCAGCAGTGGAGACTCGTATAGCAATCAGCCCCAGCATTTT. Protein: CASSGDSYSNQPQHF.

The chain combines TRBV7-3 with TRBJ2-2; D is possibly TRBD1 (6 bases). Germline V gene lookup returns CDR1 SGHTA and CDR2 FQGTGA. V was pared by 2 bases and J by 2 bases, with 15 bases between. CDR3 length: 17 amino acids. CDR3 in DNA: TGTGCCAGCAGCTTAGGAGCAGGGGCGCTAAACACCGGGGAGCTGTTTTTT. It specifies CASSLGAGALNTGELFF.

The rearrangement joins TRBV30 to TRBJ1-1, with D possibly being TRBD1 (5 bases). The CDR3 consists of 11 residues. V was shortened by 8 bases and J by 6 bases, with 13 bases between the two germline ends. The germline gives CDR1 GTSNPN, CDR2 SVGIG (reference sequence). Here the CDR3 reads CAGGAGPEAFF. The CDR3 nucleotides read TGTGCCGGAGGGGCGGGCCCTGAAGCTTTCTTT.

The genes are TRBV7-6 and TRBJ2-2; TRBD1 matches 9 bases. The CDR3 has 16 amino acids. Germline V CDR1 and CDR2: SGHVS, FNYEAQ. V lost 5 bases to trimming and J lost 7 bases; unmatched junction nucleotides: 11. CDR3: CASSAGGQGTGGELFF. The CDR3 DNA sequence: TGTGCCAGCAGCGCGGGCGGACAGGGGACTGGCGGGGAGCTGTTTTTT.